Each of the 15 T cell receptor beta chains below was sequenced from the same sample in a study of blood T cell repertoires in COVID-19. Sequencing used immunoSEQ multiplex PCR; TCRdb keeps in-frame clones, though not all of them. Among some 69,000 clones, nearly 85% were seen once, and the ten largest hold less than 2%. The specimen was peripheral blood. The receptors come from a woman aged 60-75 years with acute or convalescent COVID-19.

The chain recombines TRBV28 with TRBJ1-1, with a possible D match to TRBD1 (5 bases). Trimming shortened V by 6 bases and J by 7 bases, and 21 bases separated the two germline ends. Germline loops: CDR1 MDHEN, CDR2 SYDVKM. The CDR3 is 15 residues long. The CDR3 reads CASSRTGLVLIEAFF. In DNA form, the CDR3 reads TGTGCCAGCAGCCGTACAGGATTGGTATTGATTGAAGCTTTCTTT.

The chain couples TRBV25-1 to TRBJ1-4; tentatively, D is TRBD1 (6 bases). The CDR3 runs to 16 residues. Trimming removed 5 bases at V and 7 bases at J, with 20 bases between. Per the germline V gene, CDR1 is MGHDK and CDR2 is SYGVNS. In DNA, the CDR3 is TGTGCCAGCAGTTTCCTCGTCGGGGGGCTCAGTGAAAAACTGTTTTTT. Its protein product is CASSFLVGGLSEKLFF.

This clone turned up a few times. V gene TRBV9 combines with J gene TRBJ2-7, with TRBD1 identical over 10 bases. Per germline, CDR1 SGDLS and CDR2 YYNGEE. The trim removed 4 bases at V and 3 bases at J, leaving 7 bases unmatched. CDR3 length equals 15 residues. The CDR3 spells CASSRGQGKVYEQYF. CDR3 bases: TGTGCCAGCAGCAGGGGACAGGGGAAGGTCTACGAGCAGTACTTC.

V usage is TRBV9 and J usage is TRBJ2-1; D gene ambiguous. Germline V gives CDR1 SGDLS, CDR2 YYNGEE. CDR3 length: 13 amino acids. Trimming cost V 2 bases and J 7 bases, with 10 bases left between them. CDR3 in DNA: TGTGCCAGCAGCGTGGAAGTGAGGAATGAGCAGTTCTTC. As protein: CASSVEVRNEQFF.

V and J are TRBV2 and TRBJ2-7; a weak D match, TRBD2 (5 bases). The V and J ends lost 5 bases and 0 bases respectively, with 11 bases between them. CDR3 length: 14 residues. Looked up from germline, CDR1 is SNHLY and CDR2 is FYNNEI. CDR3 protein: CASSRQAVSYEQYF. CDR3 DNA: TGTGCCAGCAGTCGACAAGCGGTCTCCTACGAGCAGTACTTC.

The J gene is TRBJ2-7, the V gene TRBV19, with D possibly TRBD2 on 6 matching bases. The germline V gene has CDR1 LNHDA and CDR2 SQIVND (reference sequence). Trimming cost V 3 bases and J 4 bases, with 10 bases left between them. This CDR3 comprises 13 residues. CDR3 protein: CASSMYRGYEQYF. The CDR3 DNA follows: TGTGCCAGTAGTATGTATCGGGGGTACGAGCAGTACTTC.

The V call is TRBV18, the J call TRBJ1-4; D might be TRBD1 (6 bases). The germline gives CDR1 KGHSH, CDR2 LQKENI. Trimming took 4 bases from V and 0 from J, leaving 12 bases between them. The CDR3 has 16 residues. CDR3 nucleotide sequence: TGTGCCAGCTCACAAACAGGGAGAGCAACTAATGAAAAACTGTTTTTT. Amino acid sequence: CASSQTGRATNEKLFF. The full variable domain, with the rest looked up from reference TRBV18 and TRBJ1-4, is NAGVMQNPRHLVRRRGQEARLRCSPMKGHSHVYWYRQLPEEGLKFMVYLQKENIIDESGMPKERFSAEFPKEGPSILRIQQVVRGDSAAYFCASSQTGRATNEKLFFGSGTQLSVL.

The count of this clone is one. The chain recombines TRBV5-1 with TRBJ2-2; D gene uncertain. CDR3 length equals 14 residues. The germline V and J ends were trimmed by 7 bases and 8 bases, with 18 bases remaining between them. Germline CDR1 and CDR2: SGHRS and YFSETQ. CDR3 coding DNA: TGCGCCAGCCGAGCGTCGCCCAGCTCGGGGGAGCTGTTTTTT. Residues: CASRASPSSGELFF.

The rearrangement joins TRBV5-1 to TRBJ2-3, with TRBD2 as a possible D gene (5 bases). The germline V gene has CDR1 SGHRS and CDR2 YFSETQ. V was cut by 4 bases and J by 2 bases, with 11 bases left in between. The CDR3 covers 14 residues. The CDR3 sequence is CASSPRLSTDTQYF. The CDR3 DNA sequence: TGCGCCAGCAGCCCCCGACTATCCACAGATACGCAGTATTTT.

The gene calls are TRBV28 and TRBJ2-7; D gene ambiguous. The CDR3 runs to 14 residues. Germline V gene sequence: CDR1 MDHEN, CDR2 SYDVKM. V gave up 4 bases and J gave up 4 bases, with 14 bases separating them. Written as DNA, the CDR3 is TGTGCCAGCAGTTCCACTTTTGAAACTTACGAGCAGTACTTC. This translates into CASSSTFETYEQYF.

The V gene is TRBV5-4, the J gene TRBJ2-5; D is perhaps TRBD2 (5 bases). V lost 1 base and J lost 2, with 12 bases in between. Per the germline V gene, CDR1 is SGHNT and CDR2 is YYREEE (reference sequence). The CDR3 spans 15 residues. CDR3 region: CASSLRGSGQETQYF. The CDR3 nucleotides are TGTGCCAGCAGCTTGAGAGGGTCAGGACAAGAGACCCAGTACTTC.

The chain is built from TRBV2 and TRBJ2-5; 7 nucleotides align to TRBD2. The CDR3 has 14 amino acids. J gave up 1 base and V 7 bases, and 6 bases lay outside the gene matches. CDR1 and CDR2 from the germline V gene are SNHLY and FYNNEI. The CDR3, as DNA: TGTGCCAGCAAAAAGCGGGGAATCCAAGAGACCCAGTACTTC. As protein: CASKKRGIQETQYF.

The CDR3 reads CASSPTGTVSEPFF. In DNA form, the CDR3 reads TGTGCCAGCTCCCCGACAGGGACAGTTTCCGAGCCTTTCTTT. This rearrangement joins TRBV18 to TRBJ1-1, with 7 bases aligning to TRBD1. The V segment lost 6 bases and the J segment 12 bases; nucleotides outside the gene matches: 16. Germline CDR1 KGHSH, CDR2 LQKENI. The CDR3 length is 14 residues.

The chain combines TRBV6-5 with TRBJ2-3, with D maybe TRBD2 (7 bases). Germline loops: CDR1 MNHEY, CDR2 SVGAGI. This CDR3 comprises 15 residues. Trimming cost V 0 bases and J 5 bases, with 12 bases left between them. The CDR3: CASSYSIGGQDTQYF. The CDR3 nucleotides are TGTGCCAGCAGTTACTCGATCGGGGGGCAAGATACGCAGTATTTT.

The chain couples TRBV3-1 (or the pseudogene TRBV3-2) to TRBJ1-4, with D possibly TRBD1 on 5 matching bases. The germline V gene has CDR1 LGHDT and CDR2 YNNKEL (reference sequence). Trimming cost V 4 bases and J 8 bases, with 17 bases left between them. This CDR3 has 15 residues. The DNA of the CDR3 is TGTGCCAGCAGCCGACCGGTAGGGGCAGAGGAAAAACTGTTTTTT. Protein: CASSRPVGAEEKLFF.